This TCR beta chain was recorded in a study of tumor-infiltrating lymphocytes in localized non-small cell lung cancer. The table came from immunoSEQ multiplex PCR; TCRdb's copy has only in-frame clones and leaves some out. Found here are roughly 8,000 clones, 63% of them singletons; the top ten hold 13%. Findings and limits, study-wide: Immunotypes IM1 and IM2 had similar TCR-derived T-cell fractions. TCR sequencing covered a subset of patients with enough tissue. Different pieces of the same tissue were used for each assay.

As regards this clone: The antigen remains undetermined.

V dropped 8 bases and J dropped 3 bases, with 5 bases sitting between them. Germline V gives CDR1 LNHDA, CDR2 SQIVND (reference sequence). CDR3 length: 11 amino acids. The chain has TRBV19 and TRBJ2-1; no reliable D call. The sequenced sample was uninvolved lung tissue not adjacent to the tumor. This clonotype was obtained from a human donor with non-small cell lung cancer. Here the CDR3 DNA reads TGTGCCAGTCGCAGCTACAATGAGCAGTTCTTC. It encodes CASRSYNEQFF.